A single T cell receptor (beta chain) is shown here with its context. Its antigen is as yet unknown. Only in-frame clones appear in the TCRdb table, and some are missing; sequencing was by immunoSEQ multiplex PCR. Seen here are about 120,000 clones, 75% to 90% observed once, and the top ten hold under 8%. Focal radiation plus CTLA-4 blockade with ipilimumab was given to patients with chemo-refractory metastatic non-small-cell lung cancer. The source of the sample is a study of radiotherapy plus CTLA-4 blockade in lung cancer. Study results and caveats: Blood TCR clones of tumor origin expanded after radiotherapy plus ipilimumab.

CDR1 and CDR2 (germline): MNHEY, SVGAGI. The CDR3 runs 13 residues. Trimming took off 8 bases at V and 6 bases at J, with 16 bases between the two ends. Here the sequenced sample was peripheral blood, taken from a patient treated with radiotherapy plus ipilimumab. The chain uses TRBV6-5 and TRBJ1-2, with a weak D call TRBD1 (6 bases). The receptor was isolated from a human donor with non-small cell lung cancer that progressed on radiotherapy plus ipilimumab. CDR3 sequence: CASGDRLQNGYTF. The CDR3 nucleotides are TGTGCCAGCGGCGACAGGTTACAGAATGGCTACACCTTC.